Listed below are T cell receptor beta chains from one sample, sequenced in a study of T cell responses to AZD1222 COVID-19 vaccine. Repertoires were generated with immunoSEQ multiplex PCR, while TCRdb's copy carries only in-frame clones and drops some. The sample shows about 110,000 clones, over 80% of them seen only once. The sequences come from peripheral blood, collected 28 days after the second AZD1222 dose. These receptors were obtained from an adult who received the AZD1222 COVID-19 vaccine. CDR3s include the opening cysteine and the closing phenylalanine or tryptophan. A D gene is named only where the DNA matches it firmly. The size field is filled for only some rows; it gives once, few, many or a size class.

>TRBV28|TRBD2|TRBJ2-5|NA
CASSLEAGVQETQYF
TGTGCCAGCAGTTTAGAAGCGGGGGTCCAAGAGACCCAGTACTTC
>TRBV6-5|TRBD2|TRBJ2-3|NA
CASRDLAGAPDTQYF
TGTGCCAGCAGGGACCTAGCGGGGGCCCCAGATACGCAGTATTTT
>TRBV5-6|TRBD2|TRBJ2-2|NA
CASSLEVTSGSIGGELFF
TGTGCCAGCAGCTTGGAGGTGACTAGCGGGAGCATAGGCGGGGAGCTGTTTTTT
>TRBV2|NA|TRBJ2-5|once
CASSEEGIRQETQYF
TGTGCCAGCAGTGAAGAGGGGATCAGACAAGAGACCCAGTACTTC
>TRBV15|NA|TRBJ1-1|once
CATSRENTEAFF
TGTGCCACCAGCAGAGAGAACACTGAAGCTTTCTTT
>TRBV11-2|NA|TRBJ1-2|NA
CASSSTGPPSGYTF
TGTGCCAGCAGCTCTACAGGCCCCCCTTCGGGCTACACCTTC
>TRBV7-2|NA|TRBJ2-2|NA
CASSFDITGELFF
TGTGCCAGCAGCTTTGACATCACCGGGGAGCTGTTTTTT
>TRBV2|NA|TRBJ1-2|NA
CASSEPRSGARNYGYTF
TGTGCCAGCAGTGAACCCCGATCGGGGGCGAGAAACTATGGCTACACCTTC
>TRBV6-5|NA|TRBJ1-1|NA
CASKMNTEAFF
TGTGCCAGCAAGATGAACACTGAAGCTTTCTTT
>TRBV30|NA|TRBJ1-6|NA
CAWSRSGVNSPLHF
TGTGCCTGGTCCCGCTCGGGGGTTAATTCACCCCTCCACTTT
>TRBV12-3/TRBV12-4|NA|TRBJ1-3|NA
CASSLQAADTIYF
TGTGCCAGCAGTTTACAGGCTGCCGACACCATATATTTT
>TRBV27|NA|TRBJ1-5|NA
CASSLSINQPQHF
TGTGCCAGCAGTTTATCGATAAATCAGCCCCAGCATTTT
>TRBV4-1|TRBD1|TRBJ1-1|few
CASSLPTGENTEAFF
TGCGCCAGCAGCCTTCCTACAGGGGAGAACACTGAAGCTTTCTTT
>TRBV5-4|TRBD1|TRBJ1-2|NA
CASSMTGRPGYTF
TGTGCCAGCAGCATGACAGGGAGGCCTGGCTACACCTTC
>TRBV14|NA|TRBJ1-2|NA
CASSQELLSRGYGYTF
TGTGCCAGCAGCCAAGAGCTCCTGTCCAGGGGCTATGGCTACACCTTC
>TRBV28|NA|TRBJ2-7|NA
CASSFTDEQYF
TGTGCCAGCAGTTTCACCGACGAGCAGTACTTC
>TRBV19|TRBD1|TRBJ1-1|few
CASSRTGYTEAFF
TGTGCCAGTAGTAGGACAGGGTACACTGAAGCTTTCTTT
>TRBV5-1|NA|TRBJ1-1|NA
CASSLRANTEAFF
TGCGCCAGCAGCTTGCGTGCAAACACTGAAGCTTTCTTT
>TRBV5-1|NA|TRBJ1-3|few
CASSLEPGNTIYF
TGCGCCAGCAGCTTGGAGCCTGGAAACACCATATATTTT
>TRBV28|NA|TRBJ1-6|NA
CATTTGGGYNSPLHF
TGTGCCACGACCACTGGGGGCGGATATAATTCACCCCTCCACTTT
>TRBV6-6|NA|TRBJ1-1|few
CASLNRRDTEAFF
TGTGCCAGCCTGAACAGGAGGGACACTGAAGCTTTCTTT
>TRBV5-6|TRBD1|TRBJ1-2|few
CASSGTGYGYTF
TGTGCCAGCAGCGGGACAGGGTATGGCTACACCTTC
>TRBV5-4|NA|TRBJ1-1|NA
CASTLGSTQTEAFF
TGTGCCAGCACCCTGGGGAGCACGCAGACTGAAGCTTTCTTT
>TRBV18|NA|TRBJ2-2|NA
CASSRGMTPWNTGELFF
TGTGCCAGCTCACGAGGAATGACGCCATGGAACACCGGGGAGCTGTTTTTT
>TRBV27|NA|TRBJ1-5|NA
CASSWDGNQPQHF
TGTGCCAGCAGTTGGGACGGCAATCAGCCCCAGCATTTT
>TRBV10-1|TRBD1|TRBJ2-3|once
CASSEDRVGDTQYF
TGCGCCAGCAGTGAAGACAGGGTGGGAGATACGCAGTATTTT
>TRBV19|TRBD2|TRBJ2-3|NA
CASRTSGGADTQYF
TGTGCCAGTAGAACTAGCGGGGGGGCGGATACGCAGTATTTT
>TRBV5-4|NA|TRBJ2-7|NA
CASSLGVSSYEQYF
TGTGCCAGCAGCTTGGGAGTTAGCTCCTACGAGCAGTACTTC
>TRBV2|TRBD2|TRBJ2-1|NA
CASSGTSGGNYNEQFF
TGTGCCAGCAGTGGGACTAGCGGGGGGAACTACAATGAGCAGTTCTTC
>TRBV20-1|NA|TRBJ2-5|NA
CSASQRVGQETQYF
TGCAGTGCTAGTCAGCGGGTGGGGCAAGAGACCCAGTACTTC
>TRBV12-5|NA|TRBJ2-5|NA
CASGRGETQYF
TGTGCTAGTGGGAGAGGGGAGACCCAGTACTTC
>TRBV7-9|NA|TRBJ1-2|NA
CASSFSTASNYGYTF
TGTGCCAGCAGCTTTTCGACAGCGAGTAACTATGGCTACACCTTC
>TRBV4-1|NA|TRBJ1-5|NA
CASSQVLGHSNQPQHF
TGCGCCAGCAGCCAAGTTCTGGGACACTCCAATCAGCCCCAGCATTTT
>TRBV5-1|NA|TRBJ2-3|once
CASSLGSQPDTQYF
TGCGCCAGCAGCCTGGGGTCCCAGCCAGATACGCAGTATTTT
>TRBV11-2|NA|TRBJ1-6|NA
CASSPKSADRSSYNSPLHF
TGTGCCAGCAGCCCGAAATCGGCGGACCGGAGCTCCTATAATTCACCCCTCCACTTT
>TRBV7-8|NA|TRBJ2-5|NA
CASTSPETQYF
TGTGCCAGCACCTCTCCGGAGACCCAGTACTTC
>TRBV19|NA|TRBJ2-7|NA
CASSIGGHKSYEQYF
TGTGCCAGTAGTATTGGGGGACACAAATCCTACGAGCAGTACTTC
>TRBV19|NA|TRBJ1-2|NA
CASSPGQRAVRGYTF
TGTGCCAGTAGTCCTGGACAGCGGGCAGTTCGTGGCTACACCTTC
>TRBV4-1|NA|TRBJ2-2|NA
CASSQDGSNTGELFF
TGCGCCAGCAGCCAAGATGGGTCCAACACCGGGGAGCTGTTTTTT
>TRBV13|NA|TRBJ1-2|once
CASSLAPHTDGYTF
TGTGCCAGCAGCTTAGCCCCCCACACAGATGGCTACACCTTC
>TRBV19|NA|TRBJ2-1|few
CASTSAGLSTEQFF
TGTGCTTCTACTTCCGCGGGGTTATCAACCGAGCAGTTCTTC
>TRBV11-2|NA|TRBJ1-2|NA
CASTHPQAAGYTF
TGTGCCAGCACGCACCCCCAGGCAGCTGGCTACACCTTC
>TRBV28|TRBD2|TRBJ2-7|NA
CASSRAGATYEQYF
TGTGCCAGCAGCCGAGCGGGGGCTACCTACGAGCAGTACTTC
>TRBV7-8|TRBD1|TRBJ2-7|NA
CASSVDRGPYEQYF
TGTGCCAGCAGCGTGGACAGGGGGCCCTACGAGCAGTACTTC
>TRBV4-1|TRBD2|TRBJ2-2|NA
CASSPGLAGGLRAGELFF
TGCGCCAGCAGCCCGGGACTAGCGGGGGGGCTCAGGGCCGGGGAGCTGTTTTTT
>TRBV28|NA|TRBJ1-2|NA
CASSFGGENYGYTF
TGTGCCAGCAGTTTTGGGGGGGAGAACTATGGCTACACCTTC
>TRBV7-9|TRBD1|TRBJ1-1|NA
CASSPGGANTEAFF
TGTGCCAGCAGCCCAGGGGGCGCGAACACTGAAGCTTTCTTT
>TRBV6-6|TRBD1|TRBJ1-2|once
CASNSGGIGYGYTF
TGTGCCAGCAATTCAGGGGGGATCGGCTATGGCTACACCTTC